This TCR beta chain was obtained from a study of T cell repertoires in cytomegalovirus infection. Study results and limitations: Accumulated public TCR beta family frequency recognized individuals carrying CMV together with the relevant HLA. HLA-C-restricted CMV clonotypes gave the most frequent clonotype in two of eight donors.

Note on this clonotype: Its specificity is not known.

TCRdb re-called the reads with MiXCR, one entry per CDR3 protein. Of roughly 280,000 distinct CDR3 sequences listed, roughly 13% were seen once; the top ten hold 7.5% to 10%. The clonotype originates from a human donor in good health (CMV status not recorded). Some clones in this sample may be carry-over from other donors' samples. The specimen sequenced was PBMCs.

Here the CDR3 DNA reads TGTGCCAGCAGTTACGGGGGGCGCGGTGGCGGGGGACTCTACGAGCAGTACTTC. This gives the protein CASSYGGRGGGGLYEQYF. The rearrangement links TRBV6-2 or TRBV6-3 to TRBJ2-7; D possibly corresponds to TRBD2 (7 bases). V was shortened by 2 bases and J by 3 bases, with 23 bases between the two germline ends. CDR1 is MNHEY and CDR2 is SVGEGT in the germline V gene. There are 18 residues in the CDR3.